This passage covers 29 T cell receptor beta chains from one sample sequenced in a study of T cell clonality in common variable immunodeficiency. Points from the study as a whole: In common variable immunodeficiency, TCR beta chains reportedly carried fewer deletions and N-nucleotide insertions.

Sequencing used immunoSEQ multiplex PCR; TCRdb keeps in-frame clones, though not all of them. The sample shows 15,000 to 20,000 clones, no singletons; the ten largest hold about 6.8%. Their recognized antigens are unknown. The specimen sequenced was peripheral blood mononuclear cells. The receptors come from a human donor with common variable immunodeficiency.

This clone was recorded at least ten times. CDR3 bases read: TGTGCCAGTAGTCAGGGGAGCGTAGGTGAG. It specifies CASSQGSVGE. From start to end, the CDR3 is CASSQGSVGEQFF. The V and J genes are TRBV19 and TRBJ2-1; maybe TRBD1 (6 bases). Read sequence stops 3 residues before the CDR3 end, and the germline J gene provides the missing end. With 5 bases removed from V and 9 bases from J, the gap between germline ends came to 14 bases. CDR3 size: 13 residues. Germline V lookup: CDR1 LNHDA, CDR2 SQIVND (reference sequence).

This clone was recorded at least ten times. The read comes to an end 3 residues before the CDR3 does, leaving the germline J gene to fill in the end. V usage is TRBV7-3 and J usage is TRBJ2-1, with TRBD2 identical over 10 bases. Losses at the gene ends were 5 bases for V and 7 bases for J; bases not matched to a gene: 8. The germline V gene encodes CDR1 SGHTA and CDR2 FQGTGA. This CDR3 region has 15 residues. The CDR3 bases that were read are TGTGCCAGCAGCCCCCTAGCGGGAGATGCGAATGAG. Its protein is CASSPLAGDANE. The complete CDR3 protein is CASSPLAGDANEQFF.

This clone was observed many times. The read stops 3 residues short of the end of the CDR3; the missing end is completed from the germline J gene. The chain employs TRBV6-2 or TRBV6-3 and TRBJ2-7, with 11 bases identical to TRBD2. Germline loops: CDR1 MNHEY, CDR2 SVGEGT. The J segment lost 6 bases and the V segment lost 6 bases, leaving 4 bases of the junction unmatched. The CDR3 totals 13 residues. CDR3 loop: CASRGTSGIEQYF. The DNA read from the CDR3 is TGTGCCAGCAGGGGGACTAGCGGAATCGAG.

This clone was seen at least ten times. Sequencing ends 3 residues short of the CDR3 end; the germline J gene provides the rest. V and J are TRBV18 and TRBJ2-7; D perhaps matches TRBD1 (6 bases). Looked up from germline, CDR1 is KGHSH and CDR2 is LQKENI. The V end was cut by 3 bases, the J end by 5 bases, with 14 bases between. This CDR3 has 14 residues. CDR3 protein: CASSPGTQEDEQYF. The sequenced CDR3 bases are TGTGCCAGCTCACCCGGGACACAGGAAGACGAG.

This clone was recorded a few times. The missing CDR3 end, 3 residues past where the read stops, is filled in from the germline J gene. The chain has TRBV7-2 and TRBJ2-3; D unresolved. V lost 1 base to trimming and J lost 0 bases, with 5 bases between them. The CDR3 is 14 residues long. From germline, CDR1 is SGHTA and CDR2 FQGNSA. The CDR3 is CASSLDPSTDTQYF. Partial CDR3 DNA: TGTGCCAGCAGCTTAGATCCTAGCACAGATACG.

Worth noting for this clone: The CDR3 goes on 3 residues after the read ends, and that part is filled in from the germline J gene. V and J are TRBV7-9 and TRBJ2-5; 11 nucleotides match TRBD2. V was pared by 1 base and J by 5 bases, with 3 bases of the junction left unmatched. Per germline, CDR1 SEHNR and CDR2 FQNEAQ (reference sequence). The CDR3 sequence is 15 residues long. CDR3 bases read: TGTGCCAGCAGCTTAGTACGACTAGCGGGGGAGACC. Its protein is CASSLVRLAGET. In full, the CDR3 reads CASSLVRLAGETQYF.

This clone has only a few counts. The read is 3 residues too short to cover the CDR3 end, so that end is filled in from the germline J gene. The V and J genes are TRBV20-1 and TRBJ2-5; D perhaps matches TRBD2 (6 bases). V lost 4 bases, J lost 5 bases, and 20 bases lay in between. In germline, CDR1 is DFQATT, CDR2 SNEGSKA (reference sequence). This CDR3 spans 15 amino acids. Here the CDR3 reads CSATPVTRLGETQYF. The part of the CDR3 DNA that was read is TGCAGTGCTACCCCGGTGACTAGACTGGGGGAGACC.

The table lists this clone with a few counts. The CDR3 end is not reached by the read, which stops 3 residues before it; the germline J gene fills it in. V is TRBV30 and J is TRBJ2-3, with 8 bases that match TRBD1. This CDR3 has 13 amino acids. Losses at the gene ends were 5 bases for V and 4 bases for J; bases not matched to a gene: 5. From germline, CDR1 is GTSNPN and CDR2 SVGIG (reference sequence). This chain's CDR3 is CAWGQGAADTQYF. The sequenced CDR3 bases are TGTGCCTGGGGACAGGGTGCAGCAGATACG.

This clone was seen many times. The junction departs from germline at one end; a sequencing error may be responsible. With the read ending 3 residues before the CDR3 end, the germline J gene is used to fill in that end. The chain joins TRBV4-2 to TRBJ2-5; 9 bases match TRBD2. Per the germline V gene, CDR1 is LGHNA and CDR2 is YNFKEQ. This CDR3 is built from 16 residues. This CDR3 is CASSQTSGGLGETQYF. The CDR3 DNA, read in part, is TGCGCCAGCAGCCAGACCAGCGGGGGGCTAGGAGAGACC.

This clone was detected a few times. One end of the junction varies from germline; a read error may be responsible. The read gets to within 3 residues of the CDR3 end, and the germline J gene fills in the rest. This chain connects TRBV6-1 to TRBJ1-4, with 7 bases matching TRBD1. The V gene's germline CDR1 is MNHNS and CDR2 SASEGT. The CDR3 extends over 15 amino acids. Partial CDR3 DNA: TGTGCCAGCAGCGAAGGAGGGTACAGGGGTGAAAAA. Translation gives CASSEGGYRGEK. The full CDR3 reads CASSEGGYRGEKLFF.

On this clone: The read comes to an end 3 residues before the CDR3 does, leaving the germline J gene to fill in the end. This chain connects TRBV2 to TRBJ1-4; D is perhaps TRBD1 (6 bases). Trimming cost V 11 bases and J 2 bases, with 9 bases left between them. The CDR3 extends over 12 amino acids. Germline assignment: CDR1 SNHLY and CDR2 FYNNEI. The sequenced part of the CDR3 DNA is TGTGCCGTCACAGGGACTAATGAAAAA. It yields the protein CAVTGTNEK. The entire CDR3 protein is CAVTGTNEKLFF.

In its sample, this clone was seen many times. The read gets to within 3 residues of the CDR3 end, and the germline J gene fills in the rest. Different DNA sequences within this sample yield the same CDR3. This chain links TRBV19 with TRBJ2-1; D is possibly TRBD2 (6 bases). V was trimmed by 3 bases and J by 3 bases, leaving 12 bases between them. The CDR3 extends over 15 amino acids. The germline V gene encodes CDR1 LNHDA and CDR2 SQIVND (reference sequence). The CDR3 loop reads CASSIGRGSYNEQFF. The sequenced part of the CDR3 DNA is TGTGCCAGTAGTATCGGTCGGGGGAGCTACAATGAG.

This clone was picked up a small number of times. Partial CDR3 DNA: TGTGCCAGCAGCTTAGATCGGACAGCGGGGCGTGAG. Protein product: CASSLDRTAGRE. The CDR3 as a whole reads CASSLDRTAGREQFF. The rearrangement links TRBV7-8 to TRBJ2-1; D is perhaps TRBD2 (7 bases). The read ends 3 residues before the CDR3 terminus; that terminus is restored from the germline J gene. V was pared by 1 base and J by 9 bases, with 16 bases between. Germline lookup yields CDR1 SGHVS and CDR2 FQNEAQ. The CDR3 runs 15 residues.

On this clone: The read is 3 residues too short to cover the CDR3 end, so that end is filled in from the germline J gene. The chain is built from TRBV19 and TRBJ1-6; D perhaps matches TRBD1 (6 bases). CDR3 length: 16 residues. Trimming removed 5 bases at V and 11 bases at J, with 22 bases between. CDR1 and CDR2 from the germline V gene are LNHDA and SQIVND (reference sequence). This CDR3 is CASSFSGGPQGTPLHF. The sequenced part of the CDR3 DNA is TGTGCCAGTAGTTTTAGCGGGGGGCCCCAAGGGACACCC.

This clone was found many times. Read data end 3 residues before the CDR3 end; the end is taken from the germline J gene. V usage is TRBV5-1 and J usage is TRBJ1-2; 7 bases map to TRBD1. Germline V lookup: CDR1 SGHRS, CDR2 YFSETQ. This CDR3 region has 12 residues. The chain's CDR3 is CASSYDREGYTF. The part of the CDR3 DNA that was read is TGCGCCAGCAGCTACGACAGGGAAGGC.

There are many counts of this clone. CDR3 bases read: TGCAGTGCTAGAGACGTTCAAGGGGTCCACAACTATGGC. It is translated as CSARDVQGVHNYG. The whole CDR3 region reads CSARDVQGVHNYGYTF. V and J are TRBV20-1 and TRBJ1-2; possibly TRBD1 for D (5 bases). The read ends 3 residues shy of where the CDR3 ends; the end is completed using the germline J gene. CDR3 length: 16 residues. V was cut by 0 bases and J by 2 bases, with 16 bases left in between. The germline CDR1 and CDR2 sequences are DFQATT and SNEGSKA (reference sequence).

As for this clone: The sequence runs out 3 residues before the end of the CDR3; the remainder is reconstructed from the germline J gene. The rearrangement joins TRBV7-9 to TRBJ1-4; perhaps TRBD1 as D (5 bases). Between the trimmed V and J ends, which lost 5 bases and 8 bases, there was a span of 15 bases. In germline, CDR1 is SEHNR, CDR2 FQNEAQ (reference sequence). The CDR3 is 14 residues long. CDR3 DNA, as far as it was read: TGTGCCAGCAGCATTAGCAGGGCCGGGGAAAAA. It yields the protein CASSISRAGEK. The whole CDR3 protein reads CASSISRAGEKLFF. Full variable domain (missing parts from reference TRBV7-9 and TRBJ1-4): DTGVSQNPRHKITKRGQNVTFRCDPISEHNRLYWYRQTLGQGPEFLTYFQNEAQLEKSRLLSDRFSAERPKGSFSTLEIQRTEQGDSAMYLCASSISRAGEKLFFGSGTQLSVL.

This clone was counted between two and nine times. The DNA ends 3 residues before the CDR3 does, and the rest of the CDR3 is filled in from the germline J gene. The chain combines TRBV6-1 with TRBJ1-2, with 7 bases matching TRBD1. V lost 2 bases to trimming and J lost 0 bases; unmatched junction nucleotides: 3. The CDR3 runs to 15 residues. The germline V gene has CDR1 MNHNS and CDR2 SASEGT. The covered CDR3 bases are TGTGCCAGCAGTGAATGGGGGACAGCTAACTATGGC. Translated, it gives CASSEWGTANYG. In full, the CDR3 is CASSEWGTANYGYTF.

There are a few counts of this clone. From the germline J gene comes the end of the CDR3, since the read stops 3 residues before it. This rearrangement joins TRBV5-1 to TRBJ2-5; D gene ambiguous. Trimming took off 4 bases at V and 4 bases at J, with 8 bases between the two ends. There are 12 residues in the CDR3. Germline V lookup: CDR1 SGHRS, CDR2 YFSETQ. The covered CDR3 bases are TGCGCCAGCAGCCCGCTAAGAGAGACC. Its translation: CASSPLRET. From start to end, the CDR3 is CASSPLRETQYF.

Details on this clone: With the read ending 3 residues before the CDR3 end, the germline J gene is used to fill in that end. The rearrangement links TRBV7-6 to TRBJ1-2, with D perhaps matching TRBD1 (6 bases). The CDR3 covers 15 residues. Trimming pared 4 bases from V and 2 bases from J, leaving 14 bases between. Looked up from germline, CDR1 is SGHVS and CDR2 is FNYEAQ. The CDR3 here is CASSSSGQGNYGYTF. The covered CDR3 bases are TGTGCCAGCAGCTCGTCGGGGCAGGGGAACTATGGC. The entire variable domain, with the rest obtained from reference TRBV7-6 and TRBJ1-2, is as follows: GAGVSQSPRYKVTKRGQDVALRCDPISGHVSLYWYRQALGQGPEFLTYFNYEAQQDKSGLPNDRFSAERPEGSISTLTIQRTEQRDSAMYRCASSSSGQGNYGYTFGSGTRLTVV.

There are a few counts of this clone. Incomplete CDR3 DNA: TGTGCCAGTAGTATGTCGGTGAACACTGAA. It encodes CASSMSVNTE. In full, the CDR3 is CASSMSVNTEAFF. The chain carries TRBV19 and TRBJ1-1; D remains unclear. Read coverage stops 3 residues before the CDR3 terminus; the germline J gene supplies the remainder. Germline V lookup: CDR1 LNHDA, CDR2 SQIVND (reference sequence). The germline V and J ends were trimmed by 3 bases and 0 bases, with 5 bases remaining between them. There are 13 residues in the CDR3.

This clone was seen ten or more times. The CDR3 is cut off 3 residues early in the read; its end comes from the germline J gene. The chain carries TRBV11-2 and TRBJ1-1; a possible D gene is TRBD1 (6 bases). The CDR3 spans 14 residues. V was pared by 8 bases and J by 5 bases, with 18 bases between. Germline V gene data show CDR1 as SGHAT and CDR2 as FQNNGV. CDR3 in amino acids: CASASSTGRTEAFF. Incomplete CDR3 DNA: TGTGCCAGCGCGTCCTCAACAGGGAGGACTGAA.

This clone was detected a few times. The observed sequence ends 3 residues before the CDR3 terminus, with the missing tail filled in from the germline J gene. This chain joins TRBV30 and TRBJ1-4, with a possible D match to TRBD1 (5 bases). This CDR3 comprises 15 residues. Trimming left V 0 bases short and J 7 bases short, with 15 bases between. CDR1 GTSNPN and CDR2 SVGIG come from the germline V gene (reference sequence). CDR3 region: CAWSVFTGAGEKLFF. CDR3 bases read: TGTGCCTGGAGTGTATTTACAGGAGCGGGTGAAAAA.

This clone has at least ten counts. The sequenced fragment ends 3 residues before the CDR3 boundary, so the rest is inferred from the germline J gene. This rearrangement joins TRBV7-9 to TRBJ2-5; weak D call: TRBD1 (6 bases). Deletions cut 6 bases from V and 4 bases from J, with 12 bases between. The CDR3 covers 13 residues. CDR1 and CDR2 (germline): SEHNR, FQNEAQ (reference sequence). Incomplete CDR3 DNA: TGTGCCAGCAGTCGGACAGAATCAGAGACC. This gives the protein CASSRTESET. Given in full, the CDR3 is CASSRTESETQYF.

In its sample, this clone was seen many times. The read halts 3 residues ahead of the CDR3 end, with the missing end drawn from the germline J gene. V and J are TRBV10-3 and TRBJ1-2; D is perhaps TRBD1 (6 bases). CDR3 size: 14 residues. V was cut by 4 bases and J by 0 bases, with 9 bases left in between. Germline V lookup: CDR1 ENHRY, CDR2 SYGVKD. CDR3 sequence: CAISGTAANYGYTF. The CDR3 DNA, read in part, is TGTGCCATCAGTGGGACAGCAGCTAACTATGGC.

This clone has more than one count but fewer than ten. From the germline J gene comes the end of the CDR3, since the read stops 3 residues before it. This rearrangement joins TRBV6-2 or TRBV6-3 to TRBJ2-7; the match to TRBD2 covers 10 bases. Unmatched junction bases numbered 6, after V lost 6 bases and J lost 1 base. The V gene's germline CDR1 is MNHEY and CDR2 SVGEGT. This CDR3 has 15 residues. The CDR3 here is CASSPTSGSSYEQYF. The covered CDR3 bases are TGTGCCAGCAGCCCGACTAGCGGGTCGTCCTACGAG.

As to this clone: The read ends 3 residues before the CDR3 terminus; that terminus is restored from the germline J gene. The rearrangement joins TRBV18 to TRBJ2-1; weak D call: TRBD2 (5 bases). Trimming cost V 2 bases and J 5 bases, with 13 bases left between them. Germline V CDR1 and CDR2: KGHSH, LQKENI. The CDR3 runs to 15 residues. CDR3 sequence reads: CASSPKGLPNNEQFF. The sequenced CDR3 bases are TGTGCCAGCTCACCAAAAGGACTCCCGAACAATGAG. Looking up the rest from reference TRBV18 and TRBJ2-1 gives the full variable domain: NAGVMQNPRHLVRRRGQEARLRCSPMKGHSHVYWYRQLPEEGLKFMVYLQKENIIDESGMPKERFSAEFPKEGPSILRIQQVVRGDSAAYFCASSPKGLPNNEQFFGPGTRLTVL.

In the case of this clone: The read finishes 3 residues shy of the CDR3 end, and the germline J gene is used to complete it. V usage is TRBV7-2 and J usage is TRBJ1-6, with TRBD1 matching 9 bases. The germline V gene has CDR1 SGHTA and CDR2 FQGNSA. The V and J ends lost 0 bases and 10 bases, in that order; junction bases with no gene match: 4. The CDR3 is 15 amino acids. The sequenced part of the CDR3 DNA is TGTGCCAGCAGCTTAGCGGGACAGGGTCGATCACCC. Translation gives CASSLAGQGRSP. The whole CDR3 region reads CASSLAGQGRSPLHF.

To note about this clone: Coverage ceases 3 residues before the CDR3 finishes, and the germline J gene fills in the end. This chain links TRBV6-1 with TRBJ2-5; possibly TRBD2 for D (5 bases). The CDR3 totals 15 residues. V gave up 3 bases and J gave up 5 bases, with 16 bases separating them. Germline CDR1 reads MNHNS; CDR2 reads SASEGT. CDR3 DNA, as far as it was read: TGTGCCAGCAGTGACGGGCTCTTTCGGGGTGAGACC. It translates to CASSDGLFRGET. The full CDR3 sequence reads CASSDGLFRGETQYF.